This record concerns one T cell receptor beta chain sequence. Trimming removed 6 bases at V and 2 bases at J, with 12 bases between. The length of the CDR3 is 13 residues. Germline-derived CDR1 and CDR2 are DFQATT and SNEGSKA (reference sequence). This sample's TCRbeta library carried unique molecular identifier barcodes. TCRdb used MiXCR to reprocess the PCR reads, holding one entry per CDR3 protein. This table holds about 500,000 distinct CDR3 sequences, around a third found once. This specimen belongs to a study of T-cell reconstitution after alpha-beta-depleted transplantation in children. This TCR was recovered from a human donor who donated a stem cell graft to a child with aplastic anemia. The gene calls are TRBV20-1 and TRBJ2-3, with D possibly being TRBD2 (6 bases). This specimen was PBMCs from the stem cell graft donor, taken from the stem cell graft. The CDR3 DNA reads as TGCAGTGCCCTATGGGGGGACACAGATACGCAGTATTTT. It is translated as CSALWGDTDTQYF.